The present TCR beta chain was sequenced within a study of cytotoxic CD8 clonotypes in ibrutinib-treated CLL. The CDR3 is made up of 14 amino acids. V shed 0 bases and J 3 bases; nucleotides not matched to a gene: 2. Germline CDR1 and CDR2: SGHRS and YFSETQ. Study observations and caveats: Clonality increased at ibrutinib response and stayed stable in sustained remission. At progression, however, it fell back toward baseline.

TCRdb's copy holds only in-frame clones and misses some; the assay was immunoSEQ multiplex PCR. The sample has under 300,000 clones; roughly three quarters are singletons. Extraction of roughly 2 micrograms of genomic DNA from cryopreserved PBMCs supplied material for TCR beta libraries. About this clone: What it recognizes is unknown.

Sequences were derived from PBMCs, sampled at disease progression, from a patient treated with ibrutinib. This sequence joins TRBV5-1 and TRBJ2-7, with 8 bases matching TRBD1. This TCR was recovered from a human donor with chronic lymphocytic leukemia. CDR3 DNA: TGCGCCAGCAGCTTGGGGGACAGGAGCTACGAGCAGTACTTC. Amino acids: CASSLGDRSYEQYF. Together with reference TRBV5-1 and TRBJ2-7, the CDR3 gives the full variable domain: KAGVTQTPRYLIKTRGQQVTLSCSPISGHRSVSWYQQTPGQGLQFLFEYFSETQRNKGNFPGRFSGRQFSNSRSEMNVSTLELGDSALYLCASSLGDRSYEQYFGPGTRLTVT.